This passage covers 14 T cell receptor beta chains from one sample sequenced in a study of cytomegalovirus exposure and HLA in healthy donors. PCR was performed using 60 Vbeta and 13 Jbeta primers. Using immunoSEQ multiplex PCR, the repertoire was profiled, and TCRdb retains in-frame clones only, with some absent. Of some 100,000 clones in the sample, around 83% were seen once. Specimen: PBMCs. All receptors come from a woman younger than 35 in good health and CMV-seronegative.

The chain links TRBV15 to TRBJ2-3, with D possibly being TRBD1 (5 bases). CDR3 size: 13 residues. Germline CDR1 LNHNV, CDR2 YYDKDF (reference sequence). Trimming took 4 bases from V and 4 from J, leaving 9 bases between them. The CDR3 DNA is TGTGCCACCAGCATCGAAGGGGCAGATACGCAGTATTTT. This encodes CATSIEGADTQYF.

The chain is built from TRBV7-9 and TRBJ2-1; 7 bases align to TRBD2. Germline CDR1 is SEHNR and CDR2 is FQNEAQ (reference sequence). The CDR3 extends over 17 amino acids. Losses at the gene ends were 8 bases for V and 2 bases for J; bases not matched to a gene: 15. CDR3 residues: CASQSTAGELTYNEQFF. As DNA, the CDR3 is TGTGCCAGCCAGAGCACGGCGGGGGAATTGACCTACAATGAGCAGTTCTTC.

The chain joins TRBV4-1 to TRBJ1-2; perhaps TRBD1 as D (5 bases). The ends were cut back, 4 bases at V and 8 bases at J, with 14 bases in the middle. This CDR3 spans 13 amino acids. CDR1 and CDR2 from the germline V gene are MGHRA and YSYEKL. The CDR3 here is CASSRTEAGGYTF. For the CDR3, the DNA is TGCGCCAGCAGCCGAACAGAAGCAGGGGGCTACACCTTC.

The chain links TRBV11-2 to TRBJ2-5; TRBD2 aligns across 9 bases. The V gene's germline CDR1 is SGHAT and CDR2 FQNNGV. V lost 1 base to trimming and J lost 7 bases; unmatched junction nucleotides: 16. The CDR3 loop spans 18 amino acids. The CDR3 is CASSLGKAGGPGFGTQYF. CDR3 coding DNA: TGTGCCAGCAGCTTAGGAAAGGCGGGAGGGCCTGGGTTTGGGACCCAGTACTTC.

Regarding this clone: Other nucleotide sequences in the sample specify the same CDR3. The chain recombines TRBV9 with TRBJ1-2; 7 nucleotides agree with TRBD1. The CDR3 length is 14 residues. The germline gives CDR1 SGDLS, CDR2 YYNGEE. V lost 2 bases, J lost 2 bases, and 3 bases stayed unmatched. The CDR3 protein is CASSVAGGNYGYTF. The CDR3 region has the DNA TGTGCCAGCAGCGTCGCAGGGGGAAACTATGGCTACACCTTC. Combining the CDR3 with reference TRBV9 and TRBJ1-2 gives the whole variable domain DSGVTQTPKHLITATGQRVTLRCSPRSGDLSVYWYQQSLDQGLQFLIQYYNGEERAKGNILERFSAQQFPDLHSELNLSSLELGDSALYFCASSVAGGNYGYTFGSGTRLTVV.

This chain's CDR3 is CASSLYPQDGYTF. The CDR3 DNA reads TGTGCCAGCAGCTTGTACCCCCAGGATGGCTACACCTTC. The rearrangement uses TRBV5-4 and TRBJ1-2, with D unresolved. This CDR3 has 13 residues. Germline CDR1 and CDR2: SGHNT and YYREEE (reference sequence). Trimming left V 1 base short and J 6 bases short, with 10 bases between.

V and J are TRBV5-4 and TRBJ2-5, with 12 bases lining up with TRBD2. CDR3 length equals 16 residues. CDR1 and CDR2 (germline): SGHNT, YYREEE (reference sequence). V trimming: 4 bases; J trimming: 2 bases; junction bases outside the gene matches: 6. The CDR3 DNA reads as TGTGCCAGCAGCCCCGGGACTAGCGGGCGGCAAGAGACCCAGTACTTC. This translates into CASSPGTSGRQETQYF.

The chain recombines TRBV6-6 with TRBJ1-4, with 9 bases lining up with TRBD1. Germline CDR1 and CDR2: MNHNY and SVGAGI (reference sequence). Losses at the gene ends were 0 bases for V and 5 bases for J; bases not matched to a gene: 1. The CDR3 runs 15 residues. The CDR3 spells CASSYSGTGNEKLFF. The CDR3 DNA sequence: TGTGCCAGCAGTTACTCTGGGACAGGGAATGAAAAACTGTTTTTT.

The chain carries TRBV28 and TRBJ1-4, with D maybe TRBD1 (5 bases). The V end lost 8 bases, the J end lost 8 bases, and 18 bases lay between the germline ends. CDR3 length: 14 amino acids. The V gene's germline CDR1 is MDHEN and CDR2 SYDVKM. Here the CDR3 DNA reads TGTGCCAGCCATACGCCAGCGGGGGACGAAAAACTGTTTTTT. This encodes CASHTPAGDEKLFF.

This clone was counted once. The rearrangement links TRBV9 to TRBJ2-7; 7 bases are shared with TRBD2. This CDR3 has 15 amino acids. Losses at the gene ends were 4 bases for V and 2 bases for J; bases not matched to a gene: 9. Germline CDR1 is SGDLS and CDR2 is YYNGEE. The CDR3 is CASSPRLAVTYEQYF. CDR3 in DNA: TGTGCCAGCAGCCCCCGCCTAGCGGTTACCTACGAGCAGTACTTC.

This chain uses TRBV28 with TRBJ1-2; 7 bases fit TRBD1. The V gene's germline CDR1 is MDHEN and CDR2 SYDVKM. Trimming cost V 10 bases and J 1 base; bases outside gene matches: 12. There are 15 residues in the CDR3. The CDR3 loop is CATIQGTAFNYGYTF. The CDR3 bases are TGTGCCACGATCCAGGGGACAGCGTTTAACTATGGCTACACCTTC.

This clone was observed once. The chain employs TRBV28 and TRBJ1-2, with TRBD1 as a possible D gene (6 bases). This CDR3 comprises 14 residues. Germline CDR1 is MDHEN and CDR2 is SYDVKM. Trimming took off 3 bases at V and 4 bases at J, with 12 bases between the two ends. The CDR3, as DNA: TGTGCCAGCAGTTTCGTCAGGGGCTCCTATGGCTACACCTTC. Protein sequence: CASSFVRGSYGYTF.

The chain couples TRBV11-2 to TRBJ2-7, with TRBD1 matching over 8 bases. This CDR3 is 15 amino acids long. The germline CDR1 and CDR2 sequences are SGHAT and FQNNGV. V lost 0 bases, J lost 3 bases, and 4 bases stayed unmatched. The CDR3, as DNA: TGTGCCAGCAGCTTAGATTTGGGACAGGACTACGAGCAGTACTTC. Translation gives CASSLDLGQDYEQYF.

This clone was found once. The chain carries TRBV6-1 and TRBJ2-3, with 13 bases matching TRBD2. This CDR3 is 18 amino acids long. Unmatched junction bases numbered 12, after V lost 6 bases and J lost 3 bases. The germline gives CDR1 MNHNS, CDR2 SASEGT. This chain's CDR3 is CASSERTSGSLRTDTQYF. CDR3 in DNA: TGTGCCAGCAGCGAAAGGACTAGCGGGAGTCTGCGGACAGATACGCAGTATTTT.